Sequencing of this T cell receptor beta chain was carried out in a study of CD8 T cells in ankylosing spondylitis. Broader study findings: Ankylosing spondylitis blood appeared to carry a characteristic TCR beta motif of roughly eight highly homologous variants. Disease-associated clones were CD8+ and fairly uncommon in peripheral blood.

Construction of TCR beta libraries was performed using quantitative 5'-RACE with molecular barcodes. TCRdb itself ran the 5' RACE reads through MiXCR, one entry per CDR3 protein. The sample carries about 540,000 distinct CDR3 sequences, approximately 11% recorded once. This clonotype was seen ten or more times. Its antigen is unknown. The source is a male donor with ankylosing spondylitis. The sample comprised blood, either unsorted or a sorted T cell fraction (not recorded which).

The CDR3 sequence is CSARGQGAHYGYTF. CDR3 nucleotide sequence: TGCAGTGCTAGGGGACAGGGGGCACACTATGGCTACACCTTC. The chain has TRBV20-1 and TRBJ1-2; 12 bases are shared with TRBD1. This CDR3 spans 14 amino acids. Germline lookup yields CDR1 DFQATT and CDR2 SNEGSKA (reference sequence). V was clipped by 3 bases and J by 3 bases; unmatched bases: 2.